The clone carrying this T cell receptor (beta chain) has a single count. The CDR3 has 12 amino acids. V was trimmed by 5 bases and J by 7 bases, leaving 12 bases between them. Per the germline V gene, CDR1 is SNHLY and CDR2 is FYNNEI. The record originates from a study of blood T cell repertoires in COVID-19. Study-wide context: Acute and convalescent COVID-19 samples came from the United States, Italy and Spain.

Generated by immunoSEQ multiplex PCR, the TCRdb table keeps only in-frame clones and is missing some. The sample carries 200,000 or so clones, over 80% recorded once. What was sequenced was peripheral blood. This chain links TRBV2 with TRBJ2-7; D not certain. This TCR derives from a young man with COVID-19, enrolled during active disease. DNA for the CDR3: TGTGCCAGCAGTTCTGTAGTTACTGAGCAGTACTTC. This encodes CASSSVVTEQYF.